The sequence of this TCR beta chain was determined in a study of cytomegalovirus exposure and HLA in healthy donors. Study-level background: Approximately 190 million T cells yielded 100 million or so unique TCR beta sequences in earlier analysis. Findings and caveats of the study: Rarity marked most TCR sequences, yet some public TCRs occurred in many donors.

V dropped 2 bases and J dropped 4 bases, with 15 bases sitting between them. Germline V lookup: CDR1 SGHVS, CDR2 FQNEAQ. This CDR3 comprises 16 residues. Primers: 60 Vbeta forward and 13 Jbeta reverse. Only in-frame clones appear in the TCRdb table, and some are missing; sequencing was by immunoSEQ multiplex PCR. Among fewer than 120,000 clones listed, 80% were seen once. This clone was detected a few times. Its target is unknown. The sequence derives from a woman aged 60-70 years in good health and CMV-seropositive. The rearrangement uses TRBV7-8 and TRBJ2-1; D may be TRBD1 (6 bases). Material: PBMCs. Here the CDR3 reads CASSLLASQGYNEQFF. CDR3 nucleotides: TGTGCCAGCAGCTTATTGGCTAGCCAGGGGTACAATGAGCAGTTCTTC.